These 4 T cell receptor beta chains were all obtained from the same sample, sequenced in a study of early T cells in non-severe SARS-CoV-2 infection (dated by TCRdb to the early 2020s). Library preparation employed 5' RACE. Sequencing was performed on a NextSeq 500. The public reads were quality trimmed at Q25 with fastp and then assembled into clones with MiXCR by TCRdb, keeping productive beta chains. Under each unique CDR3 protein, matching rows form one entry showing the most common genes and DNA. Recorded for this sample are 70,000 to 75,000 distinct CDR3 sequences; roughly 12% of them occurred a single time. The ten most abundant clones make up 4% to 5.5% of the sample. Sample: whole blood. The receptor source for this set is an adult who was a healthcare worker with PCR-confirmed SARS-CoV-2 infection or an uninfected control (not recorded which).

In its sample, this clonotype was seen many times. The CDR3 region is CSVFPPYQVLGNTEAFF. DNA for the CDR3: TGCAGCGTTTTTCCCCCTTATCAGGTGCTAGGGAACACTGAAGCTTTCTTT. The chain links TRBV29-1 to TRBJ1-1; no reliable D call. Germline values: CDR1 SQVTM, CDR2 ANQGSEA. The V end was cut by 5 bases, the J end by 1 base, with 23 bases between. The CDR3 spans 17 residues.

This clonotype was counted between two and nine times. The V and J genes are TRBV6-6 and TRBJ1-2, with TRBD1 as a possible D gene (5 bases). Germline assignment: CDR1 MNHNY and CDR2 SVGAGI (reference sequence). The CDR3 extends over 15 amino acids. V gave up 6 bases and J gave up 2 bases, with 16 bases separating them. CDR3 protein: CASSKAGTGNYGYTF. CDR3 sequence (DNA): TGTGCCAGCAGCAAGGCGGGGACGGGGAACTATGGCTACACCTTC.

This chain links TRBV5-5 with TRBJ1-5; D is ambiguous. The CDR3 has 18 amino acids. V was clipped by 4 bases and J by 0 bases, with 20 bases between them. The germline V gene encodes CDR1 SGHKS and CDR2 YYEKEE (reference sequence). CDR3 in amino acids: CASSPWTAGRVSNQPQHF. For the CDR3, the DNA is TGTGCCAGCAGCCCCTGGACGGCCGGTAGGGTTAGCAATCAGCCCCAGCATTTT.

This clonotype has at least ten counts. The V gene is TRBV27, the J gene TRBJ1-4; D might be TRBD1 (5 bases). The V end lost 2 bases, the J end lost 0 bases, and 7 bases lay between the germline ends. This CDR3 region has 15 residues. CDR1 is MNHEY, CDR2 SMNVEV, per germline (reference sequence). CDR3 sequence reads: CASSLRGPTNEKLFF. As DNA, the CDR3 is TGTGCCAGCAGTTTAAGGGGCCCAACTAATGAAAAACTGTTTTTT.